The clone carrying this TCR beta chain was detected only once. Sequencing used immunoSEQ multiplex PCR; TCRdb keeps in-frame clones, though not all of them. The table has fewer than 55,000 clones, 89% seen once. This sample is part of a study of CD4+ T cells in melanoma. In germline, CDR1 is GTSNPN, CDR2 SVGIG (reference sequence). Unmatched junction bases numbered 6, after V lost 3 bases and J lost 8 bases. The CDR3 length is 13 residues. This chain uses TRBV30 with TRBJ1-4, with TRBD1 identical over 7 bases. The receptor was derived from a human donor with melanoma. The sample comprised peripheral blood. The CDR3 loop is CAWRDQGQEKLFF. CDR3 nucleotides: TGTGCCTGGAGAGACCAGGGACAGGAAAAACTGTTTTTT.